This TCR beta chain was obtained from a study of human T cells and chemical hapten exposure. Study findings and constraints: It should be noted that donors had alopecia, so their immune response may differ from healthy people's.

Only a few counts were recorded for this clonotype. Its target is unknown. This CDR3 has 15 amino acids. V was cut by 5 bases and J by 2 bases, with 13 bases left in between. Germline CDR1 reads SGHRS; CDR2 reads YFSETQ. TCRdb reprocessed the RACE reads with MiXCR, giving one entry per CDR3 protein. The data show approximately 80,000 distinct CDR3 sequences, about 10% seen once. As for time point: patch test 1, 2 weeks after DPC sensitization. Indicated treatment: therapeutic diphenylcyclopropenone sensitization with weekly scalp DPC. The input for sequencing was whole blood, taken in connection with sensitization to the hapten diphenylcyclopropenone (DPC). V usage is TRBV5-1 and J usage is TRBJ2-2; a weak D match, TRBD1 (6 bases). This TCR came from a woman aged 50 to 60 with alopecia areata. Some clones in this sample may be carry-over from other donors' samples. The CDR3 loop is CASRRTVLNTGELFF. The CDR3, as DNA: TGCGCCAGCAGAAGGACAGTTCTTAACACCGGGGAGCTGTTTTTT.